This T cell receptor (beta chain) was profiled in a study of CD8 T cells in ankylosing spondylitis. Notes on the study in general: There was a TCR beta motif, made of several highly homologous variants, that appeared characteristic of ankylosing spondylitis blood.

A quantitative 5'-RACE method, one with molecular barcodes, was used to make TCR beta libraries. TCRdb passed the 5' RACE reads through MiXCR, listing each CDR3 protein once. The repertoire holds a few hundred thousand distinct CDR3 sequences, with around 18% as singletons. Germline V CDR1 and CDR2: SGHVS, FQNEAQ. The CDR3 sequence is 15 residues long. V lost 5 bases and J lost 2; bases outside the gene matches: 4. Note on this clonotype: The antigen is not known.

Sequencing used blood, either unsorted or a sorted T cell fraction (not recorded which). The J gene is TRBJ2-3, the V gene TRBV7-8; the match to TRBD2 covers 10 bases. This TCR came from a male donor with ankylosing spondylitis or in good health (not recorded which). The CDR3 DNA reads as TGTGCCAGCAGCCAGCGGGAGGGCCACACAGATACGCAGTATTTT. Its protein product is CASSQREGHTDTQYF.